One sample yielded the 9 T cell receptor beta chains listed below, sequenced in a study of T cell responses to AZD1222 COVID-19 vaccine. TCRdb's copy holds only in-frame clones and misses some; the assay was immunoSEQ multiplex PCR. The data hold more than 70,000 clones, with around 84% observed a single time. Sequenced here: peripheral blood, sampled on day 0 of AZD1222 vaccination. Receptors were obtained from an adult in good health.

This chain uses TRBV9 with TRBJ2-5; 11 positions match TRBD1. CDR1 is SGDLS and CDR2 is YYNGEE in the germline V gene. The CDR3 is made up of 15 amino acids. With V trimmed by 1 base and J by 3 bases, 2 bases remained unmatched. The DNA for the CDR3 is TGTGCCAGCAGCGTACGGACAGGGGGCAAAGAGACCCAGTACTTC. Translation gives CASSVRTGGKETQYF.

This sequence joins TRBV4-3 and TRBJ1-2; maybe TRBD1 (5 bases). Trimming removed 4 bases from V and 11 bases from J, with 17 bases in between. In germline, CDR1 is LGHNA, CDR2 YSLEER. This CDR3 comprises 13 residues. The CDR3 sequence is CASSRTPGTNYTF. In DNA form, the CDR3 reads TGCGCCAGCAGCCGAACCCCAGGGACCAATTACACCTTC.

This chain uses TRBV4-3 with TRBJ1-2, with 8 bases identical to TRBD1. The CDR3 runs to 16 residues. V gave up 3 bases and J gave up 2 bases; unmatched junction bases: 8. Germline CDR1 reads LGHNA; CDR2 reads YSLEER. In DNA form, the CDR3 reads TGCGCCAGCAGCCACCGAACAGGGGGTTCGAACTATGGCTACACCTTC. Protein: CASSHRTGGSNYGYTF.

This clone has only a few counts. The chain carries TRBV18 and TRBJ2-7, with D tentatively TRBD1 or TRBD2 (6 bases each). The germline gives CDR1 KGHSH, CDR2 LQKENI. The V and J ends lost 4 bases and 4 bases respectively, with 20 bases between them. This CDR3 spans 16 amino acids. The CDR3: CASSLLGSGARYEQYF. CDR3 nucleotide sequence: TGTGCCAGCTCACTACTCGGGTCGGGGGCGCGGTACGAGCAGTACTTC.

This clone was picked up one time. The CDR3 nucleotides read TGTGCCAGCAGACCGGGGACTAGCGGGGGCCCCCCGTACTTC. It specifies CASRPGTSGGPPYF. The chain links TRBV7-8 to TRBJ2-5; 14 bases match TRBD2. J lost 13 bases, V lost 6 bases, and 10 bases had no gene match. This CDR3 has 14 amino acids. Germline V lookup: CDR1 SGHVS, CDR2 FQNEAQ.

J is TRBJ1-6 and V is TRBV7-2, with no clear D. With 5 bases removed from V and 10 bases from J, the gap between germline ends came to 18 bases. CDR1 and CDR2 from the germline V gene are SGHTA and FQGNSA. CDR3 size: 15 residues. The CDR3 reads CASSPARTQNSPLHF. CDR3 nucleotides: TGTGCCAGCAGCCCCGCCCGAACTCAGAACTCACCCCTCCACTTT.

The gene calls are TRBV13 and TRBJ1-4; no firm D call. V lost 5 bases, J lost 11 bases, and 21 bases lay in between. The CDR3 has 15 residues. Germline CDR1 reads PRHDT; CDR2 reads FYEKMQ (reference sequence). CDR3 amino acids: CASSPPSPEVQKLFF. The DNA of the CDR3 is TGTGCCAGCAGCCCCCCCTCACCTGAGGTTCAGAAACTGTTTTTT.

V and J are TRBV7-9 and TRBJ2-1; 7 nucleotides line up with TRBD2. Germline assignment: CDR1 SEHNR and CDR2 FQNEAQ (reference sequence). With V trimmed by 11 bases and J by 3 bases, 10 bases remained unmatched. The CDR3 runs 14 residues. This CDR3 reads CAYNRGGRYNEQFF. CDR3 nucleotide sequence: TGTGCCTACAACCGCGGGGGACGCTACAATGAGCAGTTCTTC.

This chain uses TRBV29-1 with TRBJ2-5, with D tentatively TRBD1 (5 bases). The CDR3 runs to 13 residues. Per germline, CDR1 SQVTM and CDR2 ANQGSEA. V was clipped by 4 bases and J by 5 bases, with 14 bases between them. The CDR3 region has the DNA TGCAGCGTTGTTGGCCAGGGCTGGGAGACCCAGTACTTC. The encoded protein is CSVVGQGWETQYF.